This TCR beta chain was identified in a study of T cell responses to AZD1222 COVID-19 vaccine (dated by TCRdb to 2020 to 2022). As for the study more broadly: AZD1222 recipients with second doses at about 4 weeks or about 12 weeks were pooled, because spike-specific TCR depth and breadth did not differ between schedules. A total of 233 trial participants underwent TCR sequencing, of whom under 220 had received two doses of AZD1222 and around 25 had received two doses of the MenACWY control vaccine. Trial participants were enrolled by age into 18-55, 56-69 and 70-plus year subgroups, with about 150, 27 and 61 TCR-sequenced participants respectively. Beyond this particular receptor, the publication reports: Most participants were white British and females outnumbered males, and the authors suggested that clonal diversity may have been underestimated. Reportedly, close to half of the unique spike-specific TCRs recognized epitopes lying outside the regions that are mutated in the B.1.351 and B.1.1.7 variants. In the small 56-69-year group, the increase in depth fell short of significance, most likely because of low power. The vaccine-associated CD4 TCRs covered the entire spike protein, and the dominant responses fell in regions 160-218 and 743-854. Because no day 14 peak-response samples were available, the repertoires could be characterized only after the peak T cell response. After two AZD1222 doses, both the breadth and the depth of spike-specific TCRs were significantly higher than at day 0 and than in MenACWY recipients. Conclusions about previously exposed vaccinees are limited because only a handful of AZD1222 recipients were SARS-CoV-2 seropositive at baseline.

The CDR3 regions of human TCRbeta chains were analyzed by immunosequencing. Turning to the authors' computational methods: TCRs in the repertoires were compared against a reference library of SARS-CoV-2-specific TCRs that had been generated with the MIRA antigen-specificity platform. Breadth meant the fraction of unique TCRs that were SARS-CoV-2-associated, whereas depth meant the fraction of total T cells that were SARS-CoV-2-associated. Using the MIRA data, every spike-specific TCR was mapped to the spike region that the TCR reacted to and assigned to either a CD4 or a CD8 class. Log10-transformed breadth and depth values were compared by one-way ANOVA with Sidak's multiple comparisons tests. Held by TCRdb, this immuneACCESS table contains in-frame sequences only and omits some clones. Under half of the omission traces to an unresolved V gene where checked; the cause of the rest is unknown. V, J and clone size are those of that table, while D and trimming were read from the DNA. The sample data list some 150,000 clones, and around nine tenths of these were observed just once. Approximately 5% of the sample is in the top ten clones.

The V and J ends are trimmed by 7 bases and 7 bases, leaving 17 bases between them. Based on the germline V gene, the CDR1 and CDR2 sequences are MDHEN and SYDVKM. The CDR3 runs 14 amino acids, cysteine and phenylalanine included. The read is trimmed to its CDR3 DNA, 42 bases read in frame from base 1. The meaning of the sample's time point label: baseline before first vaccination. The vaccinee samples were drawn from two UK trials, COV001 and COV002, one of which was a single-blind randomized controlled phase 2/3 trial testing AZD1222 (ChAdOx1 nCoV-19) in healthy adults. Trial participant PBMC samples were collected at day 0 and day 28 after the second dose for TCRbeta chain sequencing. Concerning this clone itself: This clone's antigen is unknown. Qualities for individual bases were not recorded, and no much larger clone is one base off.

The rearranged chain carries TRBV28 and TRBJ2-1; TRBD2 is perhaps the D gene, given 6 matching bases. The sequences come from peripheral blood, collected on day 0 of AZD1222 vaccination. The sequence came from an adult in good health. The DNA reads as follows: TGTGCCAGCAACTACGGCGGGAAGAGGAATGAGCAGTTCTTC. It translates as CASNYGGKRNEQFF.